The 31 T cell receptor beta chains listed next were all sequenced from one sample in a study of cytomegalovirus exposure and HLA in healthy donors. The PCR ran on 60 Vbeta and 13 Jbeta primers. Only in-frame clones appear in the TCRdb table, and some are missing; sequencing was by immunoSEQ multiplex PCR. The table has about 180,000 clones, around four fifths seen once. The specimen sequenced was PBMCs. These receptors were collected from a woman under 40 in good health and CMV-seronegative.

The genes are TRBV7-9 and TRBJ2-7; 12 bases are a match to TRBD1. Trimming removed 5 bases from V and 4 bases from J; junction bases left unmatched: 3. The CDR3 consists of 14 residues. Germline lookup yields CDR1 SEHNR and CDR2 FQNEAQ (reference sequence). In nucleotides, the CDR3 is TGTGCCAGCAGCCTGGGACAGGGGGCATACGAGCAGTACTTC. Encoded protein: CASSLGQGAYEQYF. The full variable domain, rest sourced from reference TRBV7-9 and TRBJ2-7, is DTGVSQNPRHKITKRGQNVTFRCDPISEHNRLYWYRQTLGQGPEFLTYFQNEAQLEKSRLLSDRFSAERPKGSFSTLEIQRTEQGDSAMYLCASSLGQGAYEQYFGPGTRLTVT.

The chain couples TRBV9 to TRBJ1-6; 8 positions match TRBD1. Per the germline V gene, CDR1 is SGDLS and CDR2 is YYNGEE. The CDR3 is 16 residues long. Trimming at V came to 0 bases and at J to 5 bases, leaving 4 bases not matched to a gene. CDR3 loop: CASSVAQGANNSPLHF. Here the CDR3 DNA reads TGTGCCAGCAGCGTAGCCCAGGGGGCGAATAATTCACCCCTCCACTTT. The entire variable domain, with the rest obtained from reference TRBV9 and TRBJ1-6, is as follows: DSGVTQTPKHLITATGQRVTLRCSPRSGDLSVYWYQQSLDQGLQFLIQYYNGEERAKGNILERFSAQQFPDLHSELNLSSLELGDSALYFCASSVAQGANNSPLHFGNGTRLTVT.

The V and J genes are TRBV7-3 and TRBJ2-3, with D maybe TRBD2 (5 bases). Per the germline V gene, CDR1 is SGHTA and CDR2 is FQGTGA. V lost 3 bases and J 4 bases, leaving 8 bases between the germline ends. The length of the CDR3 is 13 residues. CDR3 sequence: CASSFSRADTQYF. The CDR3, as DNA: TGTGCCAGCAGCTTCTCGCGGGCAGATACGCAGTATTTT. Based on the CDR3 plus reference TRBV7-3 and TRBJ2-3, the full variable domain is GAGVSQTPSNKVTEKGKYVELRCDPISGHTALYWYRQSLGQGPEFLIYFQGTGAADDSGLPNDRFFAVRPEGSVSTLKIQRTERGDSAVYLCASSFSRADTQYFGPGTRLTVL.

The V call is TRBV7-9, the J call TRBJ1-5; D gene uncertain. This CDR3 is 12 amino acids long. Per germline, CDR1 SEHNR and CDR2 FQNEAQ (reference sequence). The V end was cut by 4 bases, the J end by 9 bases, with 10 bases between. In DNA, the CDR3 is TGTGCCAGCAGCTCTGGGCCCCGGCCCCAGCATTTT. Protein: CASSSGPRPQHF.

CDR3 nucleotides: TGTGCCAGCAGTTTTCGTTCCCCCTCCGTAGAGACCCAGTACTTC. Translation gives CASSFRSPSVETQYF. V gene TRBV27 combines with J gene TRBJ2-5; D uncertain. Germline V lookup: CDR1 MNHEY, CDR2 SMNVEV (reference sequence). Trimming shortened V by 3 bases and J by 4 bases, and 15 bases separated the two germline ends. There are 15 residues in the CDR3.

V usage is TRBV6-6 and J usage is TRBJ2-7, with 7 bases identical to TRBD1. This CDR3 has 15 amino acids. The V gene's germline CDR1 is MNHNY and CDR2 SVGAGI (reference sequence). J was trimmed by 3 bases and V by 2 bases; bases with no gene match: 7. The CDR3 DNA sequence: TGTGCCAGCAGTTACCCCGACAGGGCTAACTACGAGCAGTACTTC. Its translation is CASSYPDRANYEQYF.

This clone has only a few counts. The chain employs TRBV28 and TRBJ2-1; 8 nucleotides align to TRBD2. Looked up from germline, CDR1 is MDHEN and CDR2 is SYDVKM. The CDR3 spans 17 residues. V was clipped by 3 bases and J by 3 bases; unmatched bases: 10. The CDR3 coding sequence is TGTGCCAGCAGTTTGAGTCGGGGGGGCATTCTCTACAATGAGCAGTTCTTC. Protein: CASSLSRGGILYNEQFF.

This clone showed up just once. CDR3 in amino acids: CASSPPWGGETQYF. Written as DNA, the CDR3 is TGCGCCAGCAGCCCTCCTTGGGGGGGAGAGACCCAGTACTTC. The rearrangement uses TRBV4-1 and TRBJ2-5, with 7 bases aligning to TRBD2. The CDR3 spans 14 residues. V shed 4 bases, J shed 4 bases, and the junction held 6 bases outside the gene matches. CDR1 and CDR2 (germline): MGHRA, YSYEKL.

V and J are TRBV6-6 and TRBJ2-7; 7 bases are shared with TRBD2. Losses at the gene ends were 6 bases for V and 2 bases for J; bases not matched to a gene: 13. CDR3 size: 16 residues. Germline V gene lookup returns CDR1 MNHNY and CDR2 SVGAGI (reference sequence). CDR3 sequence reads: CASSNAGLDPTYEQYF. CDR3 sequence (DNA): TGTGCCAGCAGCAACGCTGGACTAGACCCCACCTACGAGCAGTACTTC.

J is TRBJ2-1 and V is TRBV10-2, with TRBD2 matching over 10 bases. CDR3 size: 17 residues. In germline, CDR1 is WSHSY, CDR2 SAAADI. Trimming at V came to 4 bases and at J to 2 bases, leaving 8 bases not matched to a gene. Here the CDR3 DNA reads TGCGCCAGCAGTGTTAGCGGGGGGAATCCAACCTACAATGAGCAGTTCTTC. Its translation is CASSVSGGNPTYNEQFF.

This chain uses TRBV9 with TRBJ2-3, with 16 bases that match TRBD2. Germline CDR1 reads SGDLS; CDR2 reads YYNGEE. The CDR3 spans 15 residues. Trimming took 4 bases from V and 7 from J; bases not matched to a gene: 3. CDR3 bases: TGTGCCAGCAGCACGGGACTAGCGGGGGGGTATACGCAGTATTTT. This sequence encodes CASSTGLAGGYTQYF.

The chain couples TRBV5-6 to TRBJ1-2; D may be TRBD1 (5 bases). CDR1 and CDR2 from the germline V gene are SGHDT and YYEEEE. The CDR3 length is 13 residues. Between the trimmed V and J ends, which lost 5 bases and 3 bases, there was a span of 11 bases. Here the CDR3 DNA reads TGTGCCAGCAGTTGGGGCGGTGACTATGGCTACACCTTC. Protein product: CASSWGGDYGYTF.

V gene TRBV6-5 combines with J gene TRBJ2-5; TRBD1 matches 8 bases. The J call may be wrong; the DNA end is better matched by TRBJ2-7. Germline-derived CDR1 and CDR2 are MNHEY and SVGAGI. This CDR3 comprises 13 residues. The CDR3: CASGQGLTYEQYF. The DNA for the CDR3 is TGTGCCAGCGGACAGGGCCTTACCTACGAGCAGTACTTC.

The chain combines TRBV19 with TRBJ2-5, with D hard to call. Trimming took off 3 bases at V and 2 bases at J, with 19 bases between the two ends. Germline V gives CDR1 LNHDA, CDR2 SQIVND (reference sequence). This CDR3 has 17 amino acids. The CDR3 here is CASSIRFLRDSQETQYF. Here the CDR3 DNA reads TGTGCCAGTAGTATCCGCTTCCTTAGAGACTCTCAAGAGACCCAGTACTTC. The complete variable domain, with remaining parts taken from reference TRBV19 and TRBJ2-5, reads DGGITQSPKYLFRKEGQNVTLSCEQNLNHDAMYWYRQDPGQGLRLIYYSQIVNDFQKGDIAEGYSVSREKKESFPLTVTSAQKNPTAFYLCASSIRFLRDSQETQYFGPGTRLLVL.

The chain combines TRBV19 with TRBJ2-3, with D uncertain. This CDR3 has 13 amino acids. V was cut by 8 bases and J by 8 bases, with 17 bases left in between. Per the germline V gene, CDR1 is LNHDA and CDR2 is SQIVND (reference sequence). Here the CDR3 reads CASRPEGVATQYF. The CDR3 DNA follows: TGTGCCAGTCGTCCCGAAGGAGTTGCTACGCAGTATTTT.

V and J are TRBV5-1 and TRBJ2-3; 14 nucleotides agree with TRBD2. V dropped 3 bases and J dropped 10; count of bases not matched to a gene: 10. Germline values: CDR1 SGHRS, CDR2 YFSETQ. CDR3 length equals 16 residues. The CDR3 sequence: CASSWGTSGGGVAQYF. As DNA, the CDR3 is TGCGCCAGCAGCTGGGGGACTAGCGGGGGCGGCGTGGCGCAGTATTTT.

This clone has more than one count but fewer than ten. The rearrangement uses TRBV30 and TRBJ1-4; maybe TRBD1 (6 bases). Germline lookup yields CDR1 GTSNPN and CDR2 SVGIG (reference sequence). The CDR3 consists of 14 residues. Trimming removed 4 bases from V and 7 bases from J, with 16 bases in between. The CDR3 sequence: CAWNFETGGEKLFF. CDR3 nucleotide sequence: TGTGCCTGGAATTTTGAGACAGGAGGTGAAAAACTGTTTTTT.

This clone turned up a few times. This chain connects TRBV4-1 to TRBJ2-2; 13 nucleotides align to TRBD2. V lost 0 bases to trimming and J lost 6 bases; unmatched junction nucleotides: 7. The CDR3 spans 18 residues. The germline gives CDR1 MGHRA, CDR2 YSYEKL. The CDR3 is CASSQDGGLAGYAGELFF. DNA for the CDR3: TGCGCCAGCAGCCAAGATGGGGGACTAGCGGGGTATGCCGGGGAGCTGTTTTTT.

J is TRBJ1-3 and V is TRBV5-1, with 8 bases that match TRBD1. This CDR3 spans 15 amino acids. V shed 0 bases and J 4 bases; nucleotides not matched to a gene: 3. Germline V lookup: CDR1 SGHRS, CDR2 YFSETQ. CDR3 amino acids: CASSLGQGTGNTIYF. The CDR3 region has the DNA TGCGCCAGCAGCTTGGGACAGGGGACCGGAAACACCATATATTTT.

The chain uses TRBV5-5 and TRBJ1-3, with D perhaps matching TRBD1 (5 bases). Trimming took off 2 bases at V and 1 base at J, with 13 bases between the two ends. Germline CDR1 SGHKS, CDR2 YYEKEE (reference sequence). CDR3 length: 16 amino acids. The CDR3 loop is CASSLEQARSGNTIYF. The CDR3 nucleotides are TGTGCCAGCAGCTTAGAACAGGCGAGGTCTGGAAACACCATATATTTT.

This chain links TRBV5-6 with TRBJ2-5, with D uncertain. CDR3 length equals 15 residues. The V and J ends lost 1 base and 1 base respectively, with 11 bases between them. CDR1 is SGHDT and CDR2 is YYEEEE in the germline V gene. This chain's CDR3 is CASSLSATVQETQYF. The CDR3 DNA is TGTGCCAGCAGCTTGTCAGCGACGGTCCAAGAGACCCAGTACTTC.

The chain has TRBV10-3 and TRBJ1-1; D perhaps matches TRBD1 (5 bases). This CDR3 comprises 16 residues. Germline CDR1 reads ENHRY; CDR2 reads SYGVKD. V was cut by 0 bases and J by 3 bases, with 14 bases left in between. CDR3 nucleotide sequence: TGTGCCATCAGTGAGTCGGGACTCCCTCGGGACACTGAAGCTTTCTTT. Translating it yields CAISESGLPRDTEAFF.

CDR3 sequence: CASSISGAPSEAFF. CDR3 DNA sequence: TGTGCCAGTAGTATTTCAGGGGCGCCCAGTGAAGCTTTCTTT. The chain carries TRBV19 and TRBJ1-1; D may be TRBD1 (6 bases). V lost 3 bases, J lost 7 bases, and 15 bases lay in between. The length of the CDR3 is 14 residues. Germline CDR1 and CDR2: LNHDA and SQIVND (reference sequence).

The chain uses TRBV5-4 and TRBJ2-2; tentative D call: TRBD2 (6 bases). CDR1 is SGHNT, CDR2 YYREEE, per germline (reference sequence). Between the trimmed V and J ends, which lost 1 base and 4 bases, there was a span of 8 bases. This CDR3 has 14 amino acids. This CDR3 is CASSLLAATGELFF. Written as DNA, the CDR3 is TGTGCCAGCAGCTTGTTAGCGGCCACCGGGGAGCTGTTTTTT.

The J gene is TRBJ2-2, the V gene TRBV30, with 9 nucleotides matching TRBD1. Looked up from germline, CDR1 is GTSNPN and CDR2 is SVGIG (reference sequence). The CDR3 totals 16 residues. The junction had 12 bases not matched to a gene; V was cut back by 3 bases and J by 7 bases. The CDR3 here is CAWSATDRGIDGELFF. CDR3 coding DNA: TGTGCCTGGAGCGCGACGGACAGGGGAATTGACGGGGAGCTGTTTTTT.

The rearrangement uses TRBV6-5 and TRBJ2-3, with D possibly TRBD1 on 5 matching bases. Germline V gene sequence: CDR1 MNHEY, CDR2 SVGAGI. The CDR3 is made up of 14 amino acids. The V end lost 6 bases, the J end lost 5 bases, and 15 bases lay between the germline ends. Written as DNA, the CDR3 is TGTGCCAGCAGGTTTCAGGGCCAGGGAGATACGCAGTATTTT. Its protein product is CASRFQGQGDTQYF.

V usage is TRBV12-2 and J usage is TRBJ2-7; the D call TRBD1 from the table was never checked on the DNA. TRBV12-2 is annotated as a pseudogene. The CDR3 extends over 16 amino acids. As DNA, the CDR3 is TGTGCAAGTCGCCCACTGGGACAGGGGGTCTCCTACGAGCAGTACTTC. This sequence encodes CASRPLGQGVSYEQYF.

The rearrangement uses TRBV5-6 and TRBJ1-4, with 9 bases matching TRBD1. Germline trimming cut 1 base from V and 8 bases from J; bases unmatched to any gene: 9. CDR3 length equals 16 residues. Germline CDR1 SGHDT, CDR2 YYEEEE. The DNA of the CDR3 is TGTGCCAGCAGCTTGAGCCTCACAGGGGGCGTCGAAAAACTGTTTTTT. It translates to CASSLSLTGGVEKLFF.

The J gene is TRBJ1-1, the V gene TRBV7-9, with TRBD1 identical over 8 bases. J gave up 4 bases and V 1 base, and 8 bases lay outside the gene matches. Germline lookup yields CDR1 SEHNR and CDR2 FQNEAQ (reference sequence). The CDR3 consists of 16 residues. CDR3 amino acids: CASSLGGRQGITEAFF. In DNA form, the CDR3 reads TGTGCCAGCAGCTTAGGGGGTCGACAGGGGATCACTGAAGCTTTCTTT.

The chain uses TRBV30 and TRBJ1-3; 8 bases match TRBD1. Germline assignment: CDR1 GTSNPN and CDR2 SVGIG (reference sequence). Germline trimming cut 8 bases from V and 3 bases from J; bases unmatched to any gene: 6. The CDR3 has 13 residues. The CDR3 protein is CALQGAFGNTIYF. CDR3 coding DNA: TGTGCCCTTCAGGGGGCGTTTGGAAACACCATATATTTT.

This chain uses TRBV9 with TRBJ1-3; a weak D match, TRBD1 (5 bases). From germline, CDR1 is SGDLS and CDR2 YYNGEE. The CDR3 has 14 amino acids. Trimming took 0 bases from V and 4 from J, leaving 8 bases between them. This chain's CDR3 is CASSVEGRGNTIYF. Written as DNA, the CDR3 is TGTGCCAGCAGCGTAGAGGGGCGAGGAAACACCATATATTTT.